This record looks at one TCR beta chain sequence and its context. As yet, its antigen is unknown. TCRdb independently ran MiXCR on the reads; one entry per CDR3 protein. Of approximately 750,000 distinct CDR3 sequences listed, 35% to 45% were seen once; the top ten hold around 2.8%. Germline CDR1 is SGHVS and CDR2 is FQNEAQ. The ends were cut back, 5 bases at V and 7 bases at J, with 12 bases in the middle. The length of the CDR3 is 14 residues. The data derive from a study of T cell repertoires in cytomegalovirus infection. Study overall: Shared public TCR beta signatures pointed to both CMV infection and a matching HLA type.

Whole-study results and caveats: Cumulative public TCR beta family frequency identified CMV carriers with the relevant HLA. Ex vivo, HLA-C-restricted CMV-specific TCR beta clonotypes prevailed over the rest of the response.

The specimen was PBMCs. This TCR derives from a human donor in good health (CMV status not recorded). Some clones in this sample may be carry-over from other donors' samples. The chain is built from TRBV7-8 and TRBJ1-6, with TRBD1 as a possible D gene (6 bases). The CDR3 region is CASSTPGQNSPLHF. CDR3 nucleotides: TGTGCCAGCAGCACCCCGGGACAAAATTCACCCCTCCACTTT.